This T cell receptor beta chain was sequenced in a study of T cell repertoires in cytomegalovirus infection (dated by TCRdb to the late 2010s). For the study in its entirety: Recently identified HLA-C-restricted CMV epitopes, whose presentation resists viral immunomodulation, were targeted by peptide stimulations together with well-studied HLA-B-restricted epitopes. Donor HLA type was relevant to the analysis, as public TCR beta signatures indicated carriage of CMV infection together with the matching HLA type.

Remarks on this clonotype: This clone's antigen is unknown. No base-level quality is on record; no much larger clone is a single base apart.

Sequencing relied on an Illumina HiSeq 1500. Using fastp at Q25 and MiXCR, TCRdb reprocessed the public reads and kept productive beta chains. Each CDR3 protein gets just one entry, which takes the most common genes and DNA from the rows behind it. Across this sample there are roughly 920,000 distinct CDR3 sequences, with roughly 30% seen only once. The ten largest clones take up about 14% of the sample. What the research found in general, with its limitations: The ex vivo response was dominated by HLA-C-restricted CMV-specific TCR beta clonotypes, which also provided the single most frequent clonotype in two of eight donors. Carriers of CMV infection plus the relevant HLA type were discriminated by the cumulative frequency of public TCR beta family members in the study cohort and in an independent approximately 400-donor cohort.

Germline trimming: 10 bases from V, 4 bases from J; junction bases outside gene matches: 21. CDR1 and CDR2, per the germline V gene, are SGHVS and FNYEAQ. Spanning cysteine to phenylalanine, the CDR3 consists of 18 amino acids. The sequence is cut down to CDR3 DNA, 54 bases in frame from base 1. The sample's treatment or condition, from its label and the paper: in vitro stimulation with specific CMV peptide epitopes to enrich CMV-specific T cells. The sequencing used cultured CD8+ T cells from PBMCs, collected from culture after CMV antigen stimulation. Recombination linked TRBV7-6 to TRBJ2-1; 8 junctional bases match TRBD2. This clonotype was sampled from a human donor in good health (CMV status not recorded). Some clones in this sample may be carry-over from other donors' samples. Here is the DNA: TGTGCCAACAGTATTACCCGAACTATTAGCGGGGTTTACAATGAGCAGTTCTTC. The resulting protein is CANSITRTISGVYNEQFF.